This T cell receptor beta chain was documented in a study of monozygotic twins with inflammatory bowel disease. Whole-study results and caveats: Those with IBD had lower TCRbeta diversity (inverse Simpson) than their healthy co-twins did. Differing T cell subtypes remained indistinguishable.

As to this clonotype: Its matching antigen is unknown.

Germline-derived CDR1 and CDR2 are SGHVS and FNYEAQ. This CDR3 comprises 15 residues. Through template switching, UMIs that included a 6-nucleotide sample barcode were added. TCRdb derives one entry per CDR3 protein from the 5' RACE reads, leaving out DNA. The clone table shows fewer than 450,000 distinct CDR3 sequences, with the ten largest holding 2.5% to 3%. This chain links TRBV7-6 with TRBJ2-1; TCRdb picks TRBD1, but there is no DNA to check that call. Sequenced material: blood. The origin of this receptor is a human donor with ulcerative colitis or Crohn's disease, or a healthy co-twin of an affected twin (not recorded which). The CDR3 loop reads CASSLVGTSYNEQFF.